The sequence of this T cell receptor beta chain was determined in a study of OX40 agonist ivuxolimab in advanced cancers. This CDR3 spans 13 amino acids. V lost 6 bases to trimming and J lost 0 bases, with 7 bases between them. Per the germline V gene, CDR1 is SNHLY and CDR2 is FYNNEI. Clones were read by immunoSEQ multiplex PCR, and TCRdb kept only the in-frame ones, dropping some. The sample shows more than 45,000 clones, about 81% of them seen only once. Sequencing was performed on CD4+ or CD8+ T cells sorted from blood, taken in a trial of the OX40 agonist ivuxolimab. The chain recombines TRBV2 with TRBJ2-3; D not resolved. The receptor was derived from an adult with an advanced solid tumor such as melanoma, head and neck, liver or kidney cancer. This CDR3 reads CASRKMSTDTQYF. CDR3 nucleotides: TGTGCCAGCAGAAAGATGAGCACAGATACGCAGTATTTT.